This T cell receptor (beta chain) was observed in a study of graft-versus-host responses after intestinal transplantation. Overall study context: Grafts that recipients had were multivisceral, liver-intestinal, or isolated intestinal transplants. Anti-thymocyte globulin induction, then tacrolimus and steroids for around three years, went to all recipients.

Study results and caveats: Recipient marrow harbored GvH clones, some of which surfaced first in ileum or blood. Where graft-donor T cell macrochimerism was present, patients had high graft-versus-host to host-versus-graft clonal ratios in allografts.

The V end lost 1 base, the J end lost 0 bases, and 19 bases lay between the germline ends. CDR3 length equals 18 residues. CDR1 is LNHNV, CDR2 YYDKDF, per germline (reference sequence). Concerning this clone itself: Its antigen is not identified.

This table comes from immunoSEQ multiplex PCR, and its TCRdb copy is limited to in-frame clones, with some not included. The repertoire includes roughly 99,000 clones, roughly 90% of them detected once, and over 0.06% sits in the top ten. This sequence originates from a human donor who was the organ donor for an intestinal transplant. This sequence joins TRBV15 and TRBJ2-7; D perhaps matches TRBD1 (5 bases). The specimen comprised unstimulated CD8+ T cells sorted from spleen or lymph node cells, sampled before transplant. DNA of the CDR3: TGTGCCACCAGCAGAGCCGTCACCAAGACAGCTACCTCCTACGAGCAGTACTTC. Its protein is CATSRAVTKTATSYEQYF. Complete variable domain (other parts from reference TRBV15 and TRBJ2-7): DAMVIQNPRYQVTQFGKPVTLSCSQTLNHNVMYWYQQKSSQAPKLLFHYYDKDFNNEADTPDNFQSRRPNTSFCFLDIRSPGLGDTAMYLCATSRAVTKTATSYEQYFGPGTRLTVT.